The 8 T cell receptor beta chains reported below all come from one sample, sequenced in a study of T cells expressing NK-cell markers. TCRdb reprocessed the 5' RACE reads and stores each CDR3 protein as one record, lacking DNA. The sample features some 450,000 distinct CDR3 sequences, with approximately 7% in its top ten. Sequencing input: blood T cells: a sorted CD56 or NKG2C T cell subset, CD4+ or CD8+ T cells, or bulk PBMC T cells (not recorded which). All receptors come from a woman between 18 and 69 years old in good health.

This chain joins TRBV20-1 and TRBJ2-1; the TCRdb call, TRBD2, lacks DNA for checking. Germline V gives CDR1 DFQATT, CDR2 SNEGSKA (reference sequence). The CDR3 runs 15 residues. CDR3 protein: CSASRRGSTYNEQFF.

V gene TRBV5-1 combines with J gene TRBJ2-1; TCRdb's assignment of TRBD1 cannot be checked, as there is no DNA. Looked up from germline, CDR1 is SGHRS and CDR2 is YFSETQ. CDR3 length equals 13 residues. The CDR3 here is CASSSRGHNEQFF.

J is TRBJ2-6 and V is TRBV14. Germline V gene sequence: CDR1 SGHDN, CDR2 FVKESK. CDR3 length: 15 amino acids. The CDR3 sequence: CASSQALSGANVLTF. The full variable domain, rest sourced from reference TRBV14 and TRBJ2-6, is EAGVTQFPSHSVIEKGQTVTLRCDPISGHDNLYWYRRVMGKEIKFLLHFVKESKQDESGMPNNRFLAERTGGTYSTLKVQPAELEDSGVYFCASSQALSGANVLTFGAGSRLTVL.

This chain uses TRBV11-2 with TRBJ2-7; TCRdb's assignment of TRBD1 cannot be checked, as there is no DNA. This CDR3 has 16 amino acids. Germline V gene sequence: CDR1 SGHAT, CDR2 FQNNGV. CDR3 region: CASSQRPGQGSHEQYF. The variable domain in full, completed from reference TRBV11-2 and TRBJ2-7, reads EAGVAQSPRYKIIEKRQSVAFWCNPISGHATLYWYQQILGQGPKLLIQFQNNGVVDDSQLPKDRFSAERLKGVDSTLKIQPAKLEDSAVYLCASSQRPGQGSHEQYFGPGTRLTVT.

J is TRBJ2-7 and V is TRBV9; the TCRdb D gene call, TRBD2, has no DNA to confirm it. The CDR3 covers 14 residues. Germline V lookup: CDR1 SGDLS, CDR2 YYNGEE. CDR3 sequence: CASSDSGSTYEQYF. The full variable domain, its missing parts supplied by reference TRBV9 and TRBJ2-7, is DSGVTQTPKHLITATGQRVTLRCSPRSGDLSVYWYQQSLDQGLQFLIQYYNGEERAKGNILERFSAQQFPDLHSELNLSSLELGDSALYFCASSDSGSTYEQYFGPGTRLTVT.

J is TRBJ2-2 and V is TRBV7-9; checking the TCRdb D call of TRBD2 is not possible without DNA. The CDR3 has 14 amino acids. Germline V lookup: CDR1 SEHNR, CDR2 FQNEAQ (reference sequence). The chain's CDR3 is CASSSGLNTGELFF.

The chain is built from TRBV12-3 or TRBV12-4 and TRBJ1-2; absent DNA, TCRdb's TRBD1 call cannot be checked. This CDR3 is built from 14 residues. This CDR3 is CASRYQGRDYGYTF.

The V call is TRBV15, the J call TRBJ2-7; there is no DNA to check the TCRdb D call of TRBD1. Germline V lookup: CDR1 LNHNV, CDR2 YYDKDF (reference sequence). This CDR3 region has 15 residues. Here the CDR3 reads CATNNRGRDVGEQYF.